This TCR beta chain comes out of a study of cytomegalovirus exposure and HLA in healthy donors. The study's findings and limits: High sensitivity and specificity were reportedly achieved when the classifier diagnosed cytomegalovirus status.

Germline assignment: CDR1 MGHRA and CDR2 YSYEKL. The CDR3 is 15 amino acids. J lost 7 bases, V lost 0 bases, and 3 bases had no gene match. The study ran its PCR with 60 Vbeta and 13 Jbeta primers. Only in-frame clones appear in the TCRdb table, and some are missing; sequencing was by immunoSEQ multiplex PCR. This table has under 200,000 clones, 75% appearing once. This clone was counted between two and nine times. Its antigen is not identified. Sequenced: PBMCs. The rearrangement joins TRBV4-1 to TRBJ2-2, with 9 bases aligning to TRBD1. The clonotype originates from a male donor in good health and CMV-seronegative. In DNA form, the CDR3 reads TGCGCCAGCAGCCAAGAAGGACAGGGGATCGGGGAGCTGTTTTTT. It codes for CASSQEGQGIGELFF.